One sample yielded the 28 T cell receptor beta chains listed below, sequenced in a study of blood T cell repertoires in COVID-19. Using immunoSEQ multiplex PCR, the repertoire was profiled, and TCRdb retains in-frame clones only, with some absent. The table shows 200,000 to 250,000 clones, with 82% occurring only once. Material for sequencing was PBMCs or T cells enriched from blood (not recorded which). All receptors come from a woman between 55 and 75 years old who had recovered from COVID-19.

The V call is TRBV6-5, the J call TRBJ1-2; no reliable D call. The CDR3 consists of 15 residues. V was shortened by 6 bases and J by 2 bases, with 16 bases between the two germline ends. Germline V gene sequence: CDR1 MNHEY, CDR2 SVGAGI. The CDR3 sequence: CASSLGSGGNYGYTF. In DNA, the CDR3 is TGTGCCAGCAGCTTGGGATCAGGCGGGAACTATGGCTACACCTTC.

For the CDR3, the DNA is TGCAGTGCTAGTGGCTCGACAGGGGGAATGCTGGGCAATGAGCAGTTCTTC. This encodes CSASGSTGGMLGNEQFF. The V call is TRBV20-1, the J call TRBJ2-1, with TRBD1 identical over 9 bases. Per the germline V gene, CDR1 is DFQATT and CDR2 is SNEGSKA (reference sequence). The CDR3 is 17 amino acids. The ends lost 3 bases at V and 6 bases at J; junction bases unmatched: 15.

The chain couples TRBV19 to TRBJ2-3; D perhaps matches TRBD2 (6 bases). The germline V gene has CDR1 LNHDA and CDR2 SQIVND (reference sequence). The CDR3 has 14 residues. V lost 6 bases, J lost 5 bases, and 15 bases lay in between. The CDR3 reads CASSRDSSGDTQYF. The CDR3 DNA reads TGTGCCAGTAGCAGGGACTCCAGCGGAGATACGCAGTATTTT. The variable domain in full, with the rest retrieved from reference TRBV19 and TRBJ2-3, is DGGITQSPKYLFRKEGQNVTLSCEQNLNHDAMYWYRQDPGQGLRLIYYSQIVNDFQKGDIAEGYSVSREKKESFPLTVTSAQKNPTAFYLCASSRDSSGDTQYFGPGTRLTVL.

V usage is TRBV19 and J usage is TRBJ1-1; maybe TRBD1 (6 bases). Germline CDR1 and CDR2: LNHDA and SQIVND (reference sequence). The CDR3 loop spans 15 amino acids. Deletions cut 0 bases from V and 4 bases from J, with 12 bases between. CDR3 protein: CASSIDLGGGTEAFF. The CDR3 coding sequence is TGTGCCAGTAGTATAGATCTGGGAGGGGGCACTGAAGCTTTCTTT.

The chain couples TRBV7-9 to TRBJ2-7; D remains ambiguous. V gave up 2 bases and J gave up 2 bases, with 13 bases separating them. Germline CDR1 is SEHNR and CDR2 is FQNEAQ (reference sequence). The CDR3 extends over 15 amino acids. This chain's CDR3 is CASSLIEAEAYEQYF. As DNA, the CDR3 is TGTGCCAGCAGCTTAATTGAGGCGGAAGCCTACGAGCAGTACTTC.

The chain carries TRBV6-1 and TRBJ1-1; TRBD1 matches 9 bases. Germline lookup yields CDR1 MNHNS and CDR2 SASEGT. Germline trimming cut 5 bases from V and 4 bases from J; bases unmatched to any gene: 5. This CDR3 has 14 residues. The CDR3 DNA follows: TGTGCCAGCAGTATAGGGACAGGGACCACTGAAGCTTTCTTT. This gives the protein CASSIGTGTTEAFF.

CDR3 in amino acids: CASSPSQQGARNEQFF. CDR3 DNA: TGTGCCAGCAGCCCTTCCCAACAGGGGGCGCGCAATGAGCAGTTCTTC. V usage is TRBV13 and J usage is TRBJ2-1; 9 positions match TRBD1. CDR1 and CDR2 from the germline V gene are PRHDT and FYEKMQ (reference sequence). V trimming: 5 bases; J trimming: 6 bases; junction bases outside the gene matches: 11. The CDR3 spans 16 residues. The full variable domain, with the rest looked up from reference TRBV13 and TRBJ2-1, is AAGVIQSPRHLIKEKRETATLKCYPIPRHDTVYWYQQGPGQDPQFLISFYEKMQSDKGSIPDRFSAQQFSDYHSELNMSSLELGDSALYFCASSPSQQGARNEQFFGPGTRLTVL.

This clone was recorded a few times. The CDR3 DNA sequence: TGTGCCAGCAGCCCTCCCCAACTAGCGGGAGGGGAGACCCAGTACTTC. It yields the protein CASSPPQLAGGETQYF. The chain links TRBV7-9 to TRBJ2-5, with 13 bases fitting TRBD2. There are 16 residues in the CDR3. V was pared by 5 bases and J by 5 bases, with 8 bases of the junction left unmatched. Germline CDR1 is SEHNR and CDR2 is FQNEAQ (reference sequence). Based on the CDR3 plus reference TRBV7-9 and TRBJ2-5, the full variable domain is DTGVSQNPRHKITKRGQNVTFRCDPISEHNRLYWYRQTLGQGPEFLTYFQNEAQLEKSRLLSDRFSAERPKGSFSTLEIQRTEQGDSAMYLCASSPPQLAGGETQYFGPGTRLLVL.

CDR3 amino acids: CASSSTSGPTDTQYF. The CDR3 nucleotides read TGTGCCAGCAGCTCTACTAGCGGACCCACAGATACGCAGTATTTT. The chain combines TRBV3-1 (or the pseudogene TRBV3-2) with TRBJ2-3, with 8 positions matching TRBD2. Per germline, CDR1 LGHDT and CDR2 YNNKEL (reference sequence). Trimming cost V 5 bases and J 2 bases; bases outside gene matches: 6. The CDR3 runs 15 residues.

The V gene is TRBV7-2, the J gene TRBJ1-5; 8 nucleotides align to TRBD1. The V gene's germline CDR1 is SGHTA and CDR2 FQGNSA. The CDR3 runs to 16 residues. V shed 6 bases and J 2 bases; nucleotides not matched to a gene: 9. In nucleotides, the CDR3 is TGTGCCAGCAGTCAAAATCAGGGGGCTGGCAATCAGCCCCAGCATTTT. It encodes CASSQNQGAGNQPQHF.

The V gene is TRBV27, the J gene TRBJ1-2, with 7 bases that match TRBD1. V lost 2 bases and J lost 6; bases outside the gene matches: 3. Germline V gene sequence: CDR1 MNHEY, CDR2 SMNVEV (reference sequence). The CDR3 has 13 residues. This chain's CDR3 is CASSLDRVNGYTF. The CDR3 DNA reads as TGTGCCAGCAGTTTAGACAGGGTAAATGGCTACACCTTC.

The J gene is TRBJ2-7, the V gene TRBV19, with 9 nucleotides matching TRBD2. With V trimmed by 3 bases and J by 6 bases, 6 bases remained unmatched. Per germline, CDR1 LNHDA and CDR2 SQIVND (reference sequence). The CDR3 sequence is 14 residues long. CDR3 loop: CASSMVSGSVEQYF. The CDR3 DNA reads as TGTGCCAGTAGTATGGTTAGCGGGAGTGTCGAGCAGTACTTC.

CDR3 nucleotides: TGTGCCAGCAGTATACTAGCGGGGGGGAGCGATGAGCAGTTCTTC. This sequence encodes CASSILAGGSDEQFF. The chain couples TRBV27 to TRBJ2-1; 13 bases are a match to TRBD2. The CDR3 loop spans 15 amino acids. Germline CDR1 and CDR2: MNHEY and SMNVEV (reference sequence). Germline trimming cut 5 bases from V and 8 bases from J; bases unmatched to any gene: 6.

This chain uses TRBV5-4 with TRBJ2-2, with D possibly TRBD2 on 6 matching bases. The V and J ends lost 0 bases and 5 bases respectively, with 11 bases between them. The CDR3 covers 15 residues. Germline V gene lookup returns CDR1 SGHNT and CDR2 YYREEE (reference sequence). CDR3 in amino acids: CASSLDRGRTGELFF. Written as DNA, the CDR3 is TGTGCCAGCAGCTTGGATCGGGGGAGGACCGGGGAGCTGTTTTTT.

The genes are TRBV9 and TRBJ2-7; weak D call: TRBD2 (5 bases). The CDR3 has 16 residues. Germline CDR1 is SGDLS and CDR2 is YYNGEE. V lost 0 bases and J lost 6, with 19 bases in between. The CDR3 is CASSVDGGRLPPEQYF. The CDR3 bases are TGTGCCAGCAGCGTAGACGGCGGGCGGCTCCCTCCCGAGCAGTACTTC.

The chain joins TRBV19 to TRBJ1-2, with unresolved D. The CDR3 totals 13 residues. V was cut by 3 bases and J by 4 bases, with 9 bases left in between. CDR1 is LNHDA, CDR2 SQIVND, per germline (reference sequence). CDR3 DNA: TGTGCCAGTAGTATCTTCAGGCCCTATGGCTACACCTTC. It yields the protein CASSIFRPYGYTF.

Turning to this clone: The same CDR3 arises from other DNA sequences in this sample as well. CDR3: CATSRDGRGRTGELFF. The CDR3 DNA sequence: TGTGCCACCAGCAGAGATGGAAGGGGGCGAACCGGGGAGCTGTTTTTT. The chain recombines TRBV15 with TRBJ2-2, with 7 bases aligning to TRBD1. The germline CDR1 and CDR2 sequences are LNHNV and YYDKDF (reference sequence). J lost 5 bases, V lost 0 bases, and 6 bases had no gene match. The CDR3 sequence is 16 residues long.

This chain links TRBV10-3 with TRBJ2-1; 13 bases map to TRBD2. CDR1 is ENHRY and CDR2 is SYGVKD in the germline V gene. There are 15 residues in the CDR3. Germline trimming cut 4 bases from V and 4 bases from J; bases unmatched to any gene: 1. CDR3 nucleotide sequence: TGTGCCATCAGTGCGACTAGCGGGAGGTACAATGAGCAGTTCTTC. Amino acids: CAISATSGRYNEQFF.

V is TRBV18 and J is TRBJ1-6, with D possibly TRBD1 on 6 matching bases. Trimming left V 1 base short and J 3 bases short, with 13 bases between. From germline, CDR1 is KGHSH and CDR2 LQKENI. The CDR3 loop spans 17 amino acids. The CDR3 region is CASSPRQGFGYNSPLHF. In DNA, the CDR3 is TGTGCCAGCTCACCACGGCAGGGGTTTGGCTATAATTCACCCCTCCACTTT.

V and J are TRBV7-6 and TRBJ2-1; 9 bases line up with TRBD2. The CDR3 is 15 amino acids. Trimming removed 2 bases from V and 4 bases from J; junction bases left unmatched: 3. Germline CDR1 SGHVS, CDR2 FNYEAQ. The CDR3: CASSLSLAGYNEQFF. CDR3 in DNA: TGTGCCAGCAGCTTATCTCTAGCGGGGTACAATGAGCAGTTCTTC.

This clone showed up just once. This rearrangement joins TRBV18 to TRBJ1-2; weak D call: TRBD1 (5 bases). Trimming shortened V by 2 bases and J by 8 bases, and 18 bases separated the two germline ends. Looked up from germline, CDR1 is KGHSH and CDR2 is LQKENI. This CDR3 has 15 amino acids. For the CDR3, the DNA is TGTGCCAGCTCACCATTTTATCAGGGAGGGGCAGGCTACACCTTC. Translated: CASSPFYQGGAGYTF.

The chain carries TRBV27 and TRBJ1-1; no clear D gene. Trimming took off 1 base at V and 0 bases at J, with 9 bases between the two ends. The CDR3 has 15 residues. Germline values: CDR1 MNHEY, CDR2 SMNVEV (reference sequence). DNA for the CDR3: TGTGCCAGCAGTTTATGGGCCGGAATGAACACTGAAGCTTTCTTT. Translated, it gives CASSLWAGMNTEAFF.

The chain is built from TRBV4-1 and TRBJ1-2; D call uncertain. The germline CDR1 and CDR2 sequences are MGHRA and YSYEKL. The CDR3 loop spans 15 amino acids. Trimming took off 1 base at V and 4 bases at J, with 13 bases between the two ends. In DNA, the CDR3 is TGCGCCAGCAGCCAAGCTGACTCCCGACTCTATGGCTACACCTTC. Amino acid sequence: CASSQADSRLYGYTF.

J is TRBJ2-3 and V is TRBV4-1, with D possibly matching TRBD2 (5 bases). CDR3 length equals 14 residues. The V gene's germline CDR1 is MGHRA and CDR2 YSYEKL. V lost 0 bases and J 4 bases, leaving 8 bases between the germline ends. DNA of the CDR3: TGCGCCAGCAGCCAAGAAAAGAGGGCAGATACGCAGTATTTT. Translating it yields CASSQEKRADTQYF.

This clone was recorded a few times. This chain connects TRBV12-3 or TRBV12-4 to TRBJ1-1, with TRBD1 identical over 7 bases. The V and J ends lost 7 bases and 0 bases, in that order; junction bases with no gene match: 2. The CDR3 runs 13 residues. The CDR3 here is CASMGQMNTEAFF. The CDR3 DNA sequence: TGTGCCAGCATGGGACAGATGAACACTGAAGCTTTCTTT.

This clone has just a few counts. The chain recombines TRBV27 with TRBJ2-7; TRBD2 matches at 8 bases. In germline, CDR1 is MNHEY, CDR2 SMNVEV (reference sequence). The CDR3 is 16 residues long. Unmatched junction bases numbered 12, after V lost 6 bases and J lost 2 bases. The CDR3 DNA reads TGTGCCAGCAGGCTGTCAAGCGGGAGTCGAACCTACGAGCAGTACTTC. It is translated as CASRLSSGSRTYEQYF.

The V gene is TRBV7-2, the J gene TRBJ2-1, with D possibly TRBD2 on 7 matching bases. The germline V gene has CDR1 SGHTA and CDR2 FQGNSA. V was trimmed by 3 bases and J by 15 bases, leaving 21 bases between them. This CDR3 has 14 amino acids. CDR3 region: CASSFDRGAGVGFF. The CDR3 region has the DNA TGTGCCAGCAGCTTCGATCGGGGGGCCGGAGTAGGGTTCTTC.

The chain carries TRBV28 and TRBJ2-7; D call uncertain. Trimming removed 3 bases at V and 2 bases at J, with 8 bases between. Germline V gene sequence: CDR1 MDHEN, CDR2 SYDVKM. The CDR3 spans 13 residues. In nucleotides, the CDR3 is TGTGCCAGCAGTTTCGGGTCTACCTACGAGCAGTACTTC. The encoded protein is CASSFGSTYEQYF.